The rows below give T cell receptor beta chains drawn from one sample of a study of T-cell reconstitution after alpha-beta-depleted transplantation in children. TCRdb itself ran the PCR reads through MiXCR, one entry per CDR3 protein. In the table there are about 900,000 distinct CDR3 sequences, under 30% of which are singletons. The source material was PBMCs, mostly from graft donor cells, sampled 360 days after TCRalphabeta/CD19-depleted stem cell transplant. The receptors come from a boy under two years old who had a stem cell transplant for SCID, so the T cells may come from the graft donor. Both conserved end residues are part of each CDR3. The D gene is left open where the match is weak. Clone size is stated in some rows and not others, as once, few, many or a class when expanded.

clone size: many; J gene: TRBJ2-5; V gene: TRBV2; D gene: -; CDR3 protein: CASSERRAQETQYF; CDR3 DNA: TGTGCCAGCAGTGAAAGGCGGGCCCAAGAGACCCAGTACTTC
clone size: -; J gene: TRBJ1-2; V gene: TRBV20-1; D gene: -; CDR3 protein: CSAPKGRANYGYTF; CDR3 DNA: TGCAGTGCGCCGAAAGGGAGAGCTAACTATGGCTACACCTTC
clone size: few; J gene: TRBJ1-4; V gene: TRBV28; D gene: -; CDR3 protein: CASSLQGRIEKLFF; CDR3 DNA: TGTGCCAGCAGTTTACAGGGGCGGATTGAAAAACTGTTTTTT
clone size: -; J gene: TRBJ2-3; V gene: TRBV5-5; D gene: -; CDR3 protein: CASETGHQLTDTQYF; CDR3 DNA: TGTGCCAGCGAAACAGGACACCAACTCACAGATACGCAGTATTTT
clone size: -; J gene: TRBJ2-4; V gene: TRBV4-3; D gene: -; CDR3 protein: CASSQDIRRGLGNIQYF; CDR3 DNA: TGCGCCAGCAGCCAAGATATCAGACGGGGCCTCGGGAACATTCAGTACTTC
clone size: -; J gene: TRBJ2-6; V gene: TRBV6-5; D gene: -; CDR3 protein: CASSYPALRAGANVLTF; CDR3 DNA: TGTGCCAGCAGTTACCCAGCTTTGAGAGCTGGGGCCAACGTCCTGACTTTC
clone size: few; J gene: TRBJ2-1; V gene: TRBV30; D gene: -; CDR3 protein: CAWSVIGNEQFF; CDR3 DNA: TGTGCCTGGAGTGTTATCGGCAATGAGCAGTTCTTC
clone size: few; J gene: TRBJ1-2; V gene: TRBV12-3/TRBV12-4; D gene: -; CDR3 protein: CASSPDVNYGYTF; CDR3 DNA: TGTGCCAGCAGCCCGGACGTCAACTATGGCTACACCTTC
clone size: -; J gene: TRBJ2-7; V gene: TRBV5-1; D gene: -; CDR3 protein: CASSAGGAPSYEQYF; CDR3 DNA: TGCGCCAGCAGCGCCGGCGGGGCACCCTCCTACGAGCAGTACTTC
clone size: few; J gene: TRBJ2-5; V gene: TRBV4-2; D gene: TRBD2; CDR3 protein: CASSPTGTVAGGWETQYF; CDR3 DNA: TGTGCCAGCAGCCCTACCGGGACGGTAGCGGGGGGATGGGAGACCCAGTACTTC
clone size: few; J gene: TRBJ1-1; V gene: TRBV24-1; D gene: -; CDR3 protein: CATSVGSTTNTEAFF; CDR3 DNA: TGTGCCACCAGTGTAGGGAGCACAACTAACACTGAAGCTTTCTTT
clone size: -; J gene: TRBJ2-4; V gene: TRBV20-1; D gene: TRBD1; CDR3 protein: CSAGRSLTGGQNIQYF; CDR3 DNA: TGCAGTGCTGGCCGAAGCTTAACAGGGGGCCAGAACATTCAGTACTTC
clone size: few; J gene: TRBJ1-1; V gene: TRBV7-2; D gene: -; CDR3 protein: CASSLEVRSEAFF; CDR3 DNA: TGTGCCAGCAGCTTAGAGGTTAGGAGTGAAGCTTTCTTT
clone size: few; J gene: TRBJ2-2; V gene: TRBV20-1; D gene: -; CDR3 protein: CSARNSAGANTGELFF; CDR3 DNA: TGCAGTGCTAGAAATTCGGCGGGTGCGAACACCGGGGAGCTGTTTTTT
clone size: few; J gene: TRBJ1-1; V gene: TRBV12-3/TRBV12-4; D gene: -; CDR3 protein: CASSPSFNTEAFF; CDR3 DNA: TGTGCCAGCAGTCCCTCTTTCAACACTGAAGCTTTCTTT
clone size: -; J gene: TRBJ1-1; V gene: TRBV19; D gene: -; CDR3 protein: CASSIWDGEAFF; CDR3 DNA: TGTGCCAGTAGTATCTGGGACGGTGAAGCTTTCTTT
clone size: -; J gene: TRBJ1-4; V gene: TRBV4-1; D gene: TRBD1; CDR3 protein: CASSQDRGQGKKLFF; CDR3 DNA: TGCGCCAGCAGCCAAGATCGGGGACAGGGGAAGAAACTGTTTTTT
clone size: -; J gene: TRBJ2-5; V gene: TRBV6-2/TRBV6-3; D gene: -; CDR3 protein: CASSYPAGQETQYF; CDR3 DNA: TGTGCCAGCAGTTACCCAGCGGGCCAAGAGACCCAGTACTTC
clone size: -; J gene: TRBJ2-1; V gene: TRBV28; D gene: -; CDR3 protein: CASSGASIGRGRYNEQFF; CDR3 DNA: TGTGCCAGCAGCGGGGCTAGCATAGGTAGAGGAAGGTACAATGAGCAGTTCTTC
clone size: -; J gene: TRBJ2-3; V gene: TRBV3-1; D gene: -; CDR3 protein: CASSGLRGTDTQYF; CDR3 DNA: TGTGCCAGCAGCGGATTACGGGGCACAGATACGCAGTATTTT
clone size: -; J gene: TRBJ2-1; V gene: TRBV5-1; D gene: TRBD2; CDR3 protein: CASSPELAEYNEQFF; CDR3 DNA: TGCGCCAGCAGCCCTGAACTAGCGGAGTACAATGAGCAGTTCTTC
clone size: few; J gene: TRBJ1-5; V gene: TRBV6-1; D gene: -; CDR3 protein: CASTRLTGNQPQHF; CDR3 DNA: TGTGCCAGCACCAGGTTAACAGGCAATCAGCCCCAGCATTTT
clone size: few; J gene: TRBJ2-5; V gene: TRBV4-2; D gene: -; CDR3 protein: CASSQAAGSETQYF; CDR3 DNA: TGTGCCAGCAGCCAAGCGGCAGGGTCCGAGACCCAGTACTTC
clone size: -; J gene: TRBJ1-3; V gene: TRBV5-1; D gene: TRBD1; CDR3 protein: CASSRYGPDRGQGNTIYF; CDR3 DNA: TGCGCCAGCAGTAGATATGGCCCGGACAGGGGGCAAGGAAACACCATATATTTT
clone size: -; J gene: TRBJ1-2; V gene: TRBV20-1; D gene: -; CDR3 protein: CSARVNQGTHGYTF; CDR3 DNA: TGCAGTGCTAGAGTTAATCAGGGGACGCATGGCTACACCTTC
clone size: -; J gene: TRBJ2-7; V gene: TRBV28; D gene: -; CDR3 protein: CAGSGRRGAYSYEQYF; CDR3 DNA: TGTGCCGGTAGCGGTCGGAGGGGGGCCTACTCCTACGAGCAGTACTTC
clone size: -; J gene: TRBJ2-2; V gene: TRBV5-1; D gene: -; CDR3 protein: CASTLTRSAGELFF; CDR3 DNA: TGCGCCAGCACCCTGACTAGATCAGCGGGGGAGCTGTTTTTT
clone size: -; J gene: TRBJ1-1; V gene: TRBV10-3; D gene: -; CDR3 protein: CAISESGAARDTEAFF; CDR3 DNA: TGTGCCATCAGTGAGTCGGGGGCAGCGAGGGACACTGAAGCTTTCTTT
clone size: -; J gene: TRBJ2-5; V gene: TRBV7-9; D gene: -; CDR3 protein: CASSLRFPGETQYF; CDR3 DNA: TGTGCCAGCAGCTTACGGTTCCCGGGGGAGACCCAGTACTTC
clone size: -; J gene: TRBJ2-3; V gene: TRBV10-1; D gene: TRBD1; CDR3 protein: CASRATPGQGADTQYF; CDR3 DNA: TGCGCCAGCAGGGCAACCCCGGGACAGGGGGCAGATACGCAGTATTTT
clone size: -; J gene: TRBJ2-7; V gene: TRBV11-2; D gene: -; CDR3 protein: CASSLLVSYEQYF; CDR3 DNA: TGTGCCAGCAGCTTACTAGTCTCCTACGAGCAGTACTTC
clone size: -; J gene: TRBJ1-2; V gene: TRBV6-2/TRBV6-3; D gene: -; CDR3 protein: CASSRHLPYGYTF; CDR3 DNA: TGTGCCAGCAGCAGACACCTCCCATATGGCTACACCTTC
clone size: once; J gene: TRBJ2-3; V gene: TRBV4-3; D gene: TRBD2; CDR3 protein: CASSQDGTSGGVTRTDTQYF; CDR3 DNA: TGCGCCAGCAGCCAAGACGGGACTAGCGGGGGGGTTACCCGCACAGATACGCAGTATTTT
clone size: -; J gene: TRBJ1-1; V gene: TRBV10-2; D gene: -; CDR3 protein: CASSEFPGGTEAFF; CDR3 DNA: TGCGCCAGCAGTGAGTTCCCTGGGGGCACTGAAGCTTTCTTT
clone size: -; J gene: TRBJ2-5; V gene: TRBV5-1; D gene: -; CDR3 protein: CASSFTGRGETQYF; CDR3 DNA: TGCGCCAGCAGCTTTACAGGCCGCGGGGAGACCCAGTACTTC
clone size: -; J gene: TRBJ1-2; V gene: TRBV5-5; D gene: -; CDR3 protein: CASSLGGASYGYTF; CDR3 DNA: TGTGCCAGCAGCTTGGGGGGCGCGAGCTATGGCTACACCTTC
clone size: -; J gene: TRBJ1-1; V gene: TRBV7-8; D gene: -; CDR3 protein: CASSLTGTSEAFF; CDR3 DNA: TGTGCCAGCAGCTTAACAGGGACGTCTGAAGCTTTCTTT
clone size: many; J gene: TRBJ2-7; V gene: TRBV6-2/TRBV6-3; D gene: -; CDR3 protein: CASSMGYEQYF; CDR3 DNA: TGTGCCAGCAGTATGGGATACGAGCAGTACTTC
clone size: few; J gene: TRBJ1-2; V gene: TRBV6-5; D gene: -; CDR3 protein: CASSNRDPATLYYGYTF; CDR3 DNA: TGTGCCAGCAGTAACCGGGACCCGGCCACCCTATACTATGGCTACACCTTC
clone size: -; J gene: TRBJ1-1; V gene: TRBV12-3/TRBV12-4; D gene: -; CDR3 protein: CASRPGPQGSNTEAFF; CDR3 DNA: TGTGCCAGCAGACCGGGGCCCCAGGGCTCGAACACTGAAGCTTTCTTT
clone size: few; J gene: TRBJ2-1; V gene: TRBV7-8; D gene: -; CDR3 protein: CASSKQGQGNDEQFF; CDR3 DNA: TGTGCCAGCAGTAAACAGGGTCAGGGAAACGATGAGCAGTTCTTC